These 23 T cell receptor beta chains share one sample of origin, sequenced in a study of T cell responses to AZD1222 COVID-19 vaccine. Generated by immunoSEQ multiplex PCR, the TCRdb table keeps only in-frame clones and is missing some. The profile covers about 180,000 clones, with approximately 86% appearing a single time and around 0.5% taken by the ten largest. Source: peripheral blood, taken on day 0 of AZD1222 vaccination. The receptor set was obtained from an adult in good health.

This clone was detected a few times. This specimen includes other DNA sequences encoding the same CDR3. The chain employs TRBV9 and TRBJ1-2; unclear D gene. V shed 0 bases and J shed 2 bases, with 5 bases lying between them. Germline V lookup: CDR1 SGDLS, CDR2 YYNGEE. The CDR3 covers 13 residues. The CDR3 DNA sequence: TGTGCCAGCAGCGTAGATAGCAACTATGGCTACACCTTC. This sequence encodes CASSVDSNYGYTF.

The V and J genes are TRBV15 and TRBJ1-5; tentatively, D is TRBD1 (5 bases). The CDR3 spans 15 residues. Trimming cost V 0 bases and J 4 bases, with 10 bases left between them. Germline lookup yields CDR1 LNHNV and CDR2 YYDKDF (reference sequence). The CDR3 DNA reads TGTGCCACCAGCAGAGATAAGGGGATGAATCAGCCCCAGCATTTT. Translating it yields CATSRDKGMNQPQHF.

This chain uses TRBV24-1 with TRBJ2-5; the D gene is possibly TRBD1 (5 bases). The CDR3 sequence is 14 residues long. CDR1 KGHDR and CDR2 SFDVKD come from the germline V gene. Trimming removed 5 bases from V and 2 bases from J, with 11 bases in between. This CDR3 is CATSGSDKQETQYF. CDR3 nucleotide sequence: TGTGCCACCAGTGGGTCGGACAAGCAAGAGACCCAGTACTTC.

V and J are TRBV2 and TRBJ2-5; D is tentatively TRBD1 or TRBD2 (5 bases each). CDR3 length: 15 amino acids. Germline V lookup: CDR1 SNHLY, CDR2 FYNNEI. V was clipped by 3 bases and J by 5 bases, with 16 bases between them. CDR3 nucleotide sequence: TGTGCCAGCAGTGATCCTAAGAGAGGGGCGGAGACCCAGTACTTC. It translates to CASSDPKRGAETQYF.

The V gene is TRBV11-2, the J gene TRBJ2-5; no clear D gene. Germline values: CDR1 SGHAT, CDR2 FQNNGV. V gave up 3 bases and J gave up 0 bases, with 5 bases separating them. The CDR3 sequence is 13 residues long. The CDR3, as DNA: TGTGCCAGCAGCTTTCCTAACCAAGAGACCCAGTACTTC. Its translation is CASSFPNQETQYF.

V gene TRBV6-5 combines with J gene TRBJ1-5; D call uncertain. Germline CDR1 and CDR2: MNHEY and SVGAGI. Trimming left V 6 bases short and J 2 bases short, with 14 bases between. The length of the CDR3 is 15 residues. The CDR3 DNA sequence: TGTGCCAGCAGCCTCCGACCCGGAGGCAATCAGCCCCAGCATTTT. Translating gives CASSLRPGGNQPQHF.

The chain recombines TRBV28 with TRBJ1-4; 9 positions agree with TRBD1. This CDR3 comprises 16 residues. Trimming took 6 bases from V and 3 from J; bases not matched to a gene: 8. Germline assignment: CDR1 MDHEN and CDR2 SYDVKM. CDR3 region: CASSVPGQGSNEKLFF. In DNA, the CDR3 is TGTGCCAGCAGCGTCCCGGGACAGGGTTCTAATGAAAAACTGTTTTTT. Variable domain in full (rest from reference TRBV28 and TRBJ1-4): DVKVTQSSRYLVKRTGEKVFLECVQDMDHENMFWYRQDPGLGLRLIYFSYDVKMKEKGDIPEGYSVSREKKERFSLILESASTNQTSMYLCASSVPGQGSNEKLFFGSGTQLSVL.

The chain is built from TRBV19 and TRBJ2-7, with TRBD1 matching over 9 bases. Germline lookup yields CDR1 LNHDA and CDR2 SQIVND (reference sequence). This CDR3 is built from 15 residues. V was pared by 4 bases and J by 2 bases, with 6 bases of the junction left unmatched. The chain's CDR3 is CASSRGQGNPYEQYF. CDR3 DNA sequence: TGTGCCAGTAGTAGAGGACAGGGGAACCCCTACGAGCAGTACTTC.

The genes are TRBV5-1 and TRBJ2-5, with 12 bases lining up with TRBD1. The V and J ends lost 3 bases and 4 bases, in that order; junction bases with no gene match: 4. The CDR3 contains 15 residues. Germline V lookup: CDR1 SGHRS, CDR2 YFSETQ. CDR3 sequence: CASSSGTGGRETQYF. The CDR3 coding sequence is TGCGCCAGCAGCTCCGGGACAGGGGGCCGAGAGACCCAGTACTTC.

The chain recombines TRBV5-6 with TRBJ2-5, with 10 bases lining up with TRBD1. Germline CDR1 is SGHDT and CDR2 is YYEEEE. V was pared by 3 bases and J by 5 bases, with 13 bases of the junction left unmatched. This CDR3 is 17 amino acids long. The CDR3 loop reads CASSSTARTGGEETQYF. CDR3 DNA: TGTGCCAGCAGCTCAACCGCCAGGACAGGGGGGGAGGAGACCCAGTACTTC.

The rearrangement links TRBV13 to TRBJ2-1; D is perhaps TRBD1 (6 bases). Trimming stripped 5 bases from V and 8 bases from J, with 13 bases between. Per germline, CDR1 PRHDT and CDR2 FYEKMQ (reference sequence). This CDR3 comprises 13 residues. CDR3 protein: CASSQNREDEQFF. CDR3 in DNA: TGTGCCAGCAGCCAAAACAGGGAAGATGAGCAGTTCTTC.

J is TRBJ1-6 and V is TRBV28; D gene unclear. Germline CDR1 and CDR2: MDHEN and SYDVKM. The CDR3 runs to 12 residues. The V end lost 7 bases, the J end lost 7 bases, and 8 bases lay between the germline ends. The CDR3 spells CASTNRNSPLHF. CDR3 bases: TGTGCCAGCACGAACCGGAATTCACCCCTCCACTTT.

The chain couples TRBV28 to TRBJ1-2, with TRBD1 matching over 8 bases. The CDR3 is 13 residues long. The V and J ends lost 6 bases and 5 bases, in that order; junction bases with no gene match: 5. The germline CDR1 and CDR2 sequences are MDHEN and SYDVKM. The CDR3 coding sequence is TGTGCCAGCAGCACAGGACAGGGTTATGGCTACACCTTC. Protein sequence: CASSTGQGYGYTF.

The sample holds a few counts of this clone. V is TRBV7-3 and J is TRBJ2-1; D gene uncertain. The CDR3 is 13 amino acids. Trimming stripped 4 bases from V and 7 bases from J, with 11 bases between. Germline CDR1 and CDR2: SGHTA and FQGTGA. The CDR3 reads CASSSGPQNEQFF. DNA for the CDR3: TGTGCCAGCAGCTCCGGGCCTCAAAATGAGCAGTTCTTC.

The rearrangement uses TRBV15 and TRBJ1-6; D call uncertain. The CDR3 loop spans 15 amino acids. Germline V lookup: CDR1 LNHNV, CDR2 YYDKDF (reference sequence). The germline V and J ends were trimmed by 0 bases and 9 bases, with 12 bases remaining between them. For the CDR3, the DNA is TGTGCCACCAGCAGAGATCCGGGAGAGGGTTCACCCCTCCACTTT. Amino acids: CATSRDPGEGSPLHF.

The J gene is TRBJ2-5, the V gene TRBV3-1 (or the pseudogene TRBV3-2), with TRBD1 matching over 8 bases. J gave up 4 bases and V 5 bases, and 9 bases lay outside the gene matches. The CDR3 has 15 amino acids. CDR1 and CDR2 from the germline V gene are LGHDT and YNNKEL (reference sequence). This CDR3 reads CASSIQQGEAETQYF. The CDR3 coding sequence is TGTGCCAGCAGCATCCAACAGGGGGAGGCAGAGACCCAGTACTTC.

CDR3: CASSYRAGRTNYEQYF. CDR3 DNA: TGTGCCAGCAGTTACCGGGCAGGGAGAACGAACTACGAGCAGTACTTC. The rearrangement joins TRBV6-2 or TRBV6-3 to TRBJ2-7, with D perhaps given as TRBD1 or TRBD2 (5 bases each). The CDR3 extends over 16 amino acids. The germline V gene encodes CDR1 MNHEY and CDR2 SVGEGT. With 2 bases removed from V and 3 bases from J, the gap between germline ends came to 17 bases.

The gene calls are TRBV7-3 and TRBJ2-2; tentative D call: TRBD2 (6 bases). The CDR3 is 15 amino acids. The germline gives CDR1 SGHTA, CDR2 FQGTGA. The ends were cut back, 5 bases at V and 6 bases at J, with 16 bases in the middle. CDR3 protein: CASSAGWAGPGELFF. In nucleotides, the CDR3 is TGTGCCAGCAGCGCCGGGTGGGCGGGGCCCGGGGAGCTGTTTTTT.

V gene TRBV7-8 combines with J gene TRBJ2-3, with D tentatively TRBD1 (5 bases). The CDR3 is 16 amino acids. Trimming pared 0 bases from V and 2 bases from J, leaving 12 bases between. Germline CDR1 reads SGHVS; CDR2 reads FQNEAQ. The CDR3 DNA reads as TGTGCCAGCAGCTTAGCAGATCCAGGGCCCACAGATACGCAGTATTTT. This gives the protein CASSLADPGPTDTQYF.

V and J are TRBV15 and TRBJ2-7, with TRBD1 as a possible D gene (5 bases). Trimming took off 1 base at V and 5 bases at J, with 9 bases between the two ends. Germline V lookup: CDR1 LNHNV, CDR2 YYDKDF (reference sequence). The CDR3 has 13 amino acids. The DNA of the CDR3 is TGTGCCACCAGCAGAGGTACCAGGGACGAGCAGTACTTC. Its protein product is CATSRGTRDEQYF.

The count of this clone is one. Other DNA sequences within the sample encode an identical CDR3. The rearrangement uses TRBV3-1 (or the pseudogene TRBV3-2) and TRBJ2-5; D remains ambiguous. The V and J ends lost 1 base and 4 bases respectively, with 4 bases between them. Germline CDR1 and CDR2: LGHDT and YNNKEL (reference sequence). This CDR3 contains 12 residues. In nucleotides, the CDR3 is TGTGCCAGCAGCCAAGTGTTAGAGACCCAGTACTTC. Amino acid sequence: CASSQVLETQYF.

V usage is TRBV3-1 (or the pseudogene TRBV3-2) and J usage is TRBJ1-1; possible D gene TRBD1, 5 bases. There are 15 residues in the CDR3. The germline V gene has CDR1 LGHDT and CDR2 YNNKEL (reference sequence). Trimming stripped 3 bases from V and 4 bases from J, with 15 bases between. The CDR3 loop is CASSQGGPSSTEAFF. CDR3 nucleotides: TGTGCCAGCAGCCAGGGGGGACCGAGTAGCACTGAAGCTTTCTTT.

This chain joins TRBV5-1 and TRBJ1-4, with 10 positions matching TRBD1. CDR3 size: 14 residues. The germline gives CDR1 SGHRS, CDR2 YFSETQ. V lost 4 bases and J lost 7; bases outside the gene matches: 4. The CDR3 DNA follows: TGCGCCAGCAGCAATGGACAGGGGGGTGAAAAACTGTTTTTT. It yields the protein CASSNGQGGEKLFF.